This is a list of T cell receptor beta chains from one sample in a study of T cell responses to AZD1222 COVID-19 vaccine. The repertoire was sequenced with immunoSEQ multiplex PCR; TCRdb's copy has only in-frame clones and lacks some. This sample has 100,000 to 150,000 clones, with about 82% found just once. The input for sequencing was peripheral blood, taken 28 days after the second dose of the MenACWY control vaccine. These TCRs come from an adult who received the MenACWY meningococcal vaccine as a control. CDR3s include the opening cysteine and the closing phenylalanine or tryptophan. The D gene is left open where the match is weak. The size of a clone is reported for some rows only, either as once, few or many, or as a class for expanded clones.

size: .
V: TRBV3-1/TRBV3-2
J: TRBJ1-1
D: .
DNA: TGTGCCAGCAGCCGATTCACTGAAGCTTTCTTT
CDR3: CASSRFTEAFF

size: .
V: TRBV24-1
J: TRBJ2-7
D: TRBD2
DNA: TGTGCCACCAGTGACGGGGGGACTACGCACGAGCAGTACTTC
CDR3: CATSDGGTTHEQYF

size: .
V: TRBV11-2
J: TRBJ1-6
D: .
DNA: TGTGCCAGCAGCTCCCATTATAATTCACCCCTCCACTTT
CDR3: CASSSHYNSPLHF

size: .
V: TRBV7-2
J: TRBJ1-3
D: TRBD1
DNA: TGTGCCAGCAGCTTAGTCCGGTGGACAGGGGGAGGATCTGGAAACACCATATATTTT
CDR3: CASSLVRWTGGGSGNTIYF

size: .
V: TRBV9
J: TRBJ1-2
D: TRBD1
DNA: TGTGCCAGCAGCCGAGGGGACAGGGATGGCTACACCTTC
CDR3: CASSRGDRDGYTF

size: .
V: TRBV28
J: TRBJ1-6
D: .
DNA: TGTGCCAGCAGTTATGGGGGCCCAAATTCACCCCTCCACTTT
CDR3: CASSYGGPNSPLHF

size: .
V: TRBV25-1
J: TRBJ1-3
D: TRBD1
DNA: TGTGCCAGCAGTGCCGGGACAGGGGGCACAACTGGAAACACCATATATTTT
CDR3: CASSAGTGGTTGNTIYF

size: .
V: TRBV6-6
J: TRBJ1-2
D: TRBD1
DNA: TGTGCCAGCAGTGCCGGGACAGGGGCTTTCTATGGCTACACCTTC
CDR3: CASSAGTGAFYGYTF

size: few
V: TRBV7-9
J: TRBJ1-2
D: TRBD1
DNA: TGTGCCAGCAGCGCCGGGACAGGGCTCGATGGCTACACCTTC
CDR3: CASSAGTGLDGYTF

size: .
V: TRBV5-1
J: TRBJ1-3
D: .
DNA: TGCGCCAGCAGCTTGGACGTTGGGGCCGGGAGGAACACCATATATTTT
CDR3: CASSLDVGAGRNTIYF

size: few
V: TRBV10-1
J: TRBJ2-7
D: TRBD1
DNA: TGCGCCAGCAGTGAGAGTGACAGGGCGATCACCGAGCAGTACTTC
CDR3: CASSESDRAITEQYF

size: once
V: TRBV11-2
J: TRBJ2-7
D: .
DNA: TGTGCCAGCAGCCGCGCTGATTTAGGAGACAGCCGATCCTACGAGCAGTACTTC
CDR3: CASSRADLGDSRSYEQYF

size: .
V: TRBV30
J: TRBJ2-7
D: .
DNA: TGTGCCTGGAGTGGGAACTACGAGCAGTACTTC
CDR3: CAWSGNYEQYF

size: .
V: TRBV12-3/TRBV12-4
J: TRBJ2-1
D: .
DNA: TGTGCCAGCAGTTCGGAACAGTACAATGAGCAGTTCTTC
CDR3: CASSSEQYNEQFF

size: .
V: TRBV27
J: TRBJ1-2
D: .
DNA: TGTGCCAGCAGTCCGCCGGGACTCTATGGCTACACCTTC
CDR3: CASSPPGLYGYTF

size: .
V: TRBV5-4
J: TRBJ2-1
D: .
DNA: TGTGCCAGCAGCTTGACAGGGTCCTACAATGAGCAGTTCTTC
CDR3: CASSLTGSYNEQFF

size: .
V: TRBV7-2
J: TRBJ2-1
D: TRBD1
DNA: TGTGCCAGCAGCCAGGGACAGGGTAATGAGCAGTTCTTC
CDR3: CASSQGQGNEQFF

size: .
V: TRBV5-4
J: TRBJ1-4
D: TRBD1
DNA: TGTGCCAGCAGCGCCCCTCGGACAGGGGCTAATGAAAAACTGTTTTTT
CDR3: CASSAPRTGANEKLFF

size: .
V: TRBV11-2
J: TRBJ1-6
D: .
DNA: TGTGCCAGCAGCTTAGTTAGAGGGGATTCACCCCTCCACTTT
CDR3: CASSLVRGDSPLHF

size: .
V: TRBV7-2
J: TRBJ2-7
D: TRBD2
DNA: TGTGCCAGCAGCTCCTGGACTAGCGGCTCCTACGAGCAGTACTTC
CDR3: CASSSWTSGSYEQYF

size: .
V: TRBV12-3/TRBV12-4
J: TRBJ2-7
D: .
DNA: TGTGCCAGCAGTTTAGGAGCGTACGAGCAGTACTTC
CDR3: CASSLGAYEQYF

size: once
V: TRBV4-3
J: TRBJ1-1
D: .
DNA: TGCGCCAGCAGCCAAGTTGGGGGAAGGGGGTTCACTGAAGCTTTCTTT
CDR3: CASSQVGGRGFTEAFF

size: .
V: TRBV5-1
J: TRBJ2-1
D: TRBD2
DNA: TGCGCCAGCAGCTTGGTGAGCGGGGGGGCCAATGAGCAGTTCTTC
CDR3: CASSLVSGGANEQFF

size: .
V: TRBV5-5
J: TRBJ2-7
D: .
DNA: TGTGCCAGCAGCTTTCGTCAGTCCTACGAGCAGTACTTC
CDR3: CASSFRQSYEQYF

size: .
V: TRBV11-3
J: TRBJ1-1
D: .
DNA: TGTGCCAGCAGCCCCTCCGAACGGGAGACTGAAGCTTTCTTT
CDR3: CASSPSERETEAFF

size: .
V: TRBV5-5
J: TRBJ2-7
D: .
DNA: TGTGCCAGCAGCTTGCGATACGAGCAGTACTTC
CDR3: CASSLRYEQYF

size: few
V: TRBV15
J: TRBJ2-3
D: TRBD2
DNA: TGTGCCACCAGCAGGACTAGCGGGGTGGATACGCAGTATTTT
CDR3: CATSRTSGVDTQYF

size: .
V: TRBV20-1
J: TRBJ1-1
D: .
DNA: TGCAGTGCTAGTAGCCGGGACGGGGCCACTGAAGCTTTCTTT
CDR3: CSASSRDGATEAFF

size: once
V: TRBV12-3/TRBV12-4
J: TRBJ1-2
D: .
DNA: TGTGCCAGCAGTTTAGGACGGATTTATGGCTACACCTTC
CDR3: CASSLGRIYGYTF

size: .
V: TRBV18
J: TRBJ2-7
D: TRBD2
DNA: TGTGCCAGCGCCCCTAGCGGGGACCTCTACGAGCAGTACTTC
CDR3: CASAPSGDLYEQYF

size: .
V: TRBV5-1
J: TRBJ1-1
D: .
DNA: TGCGCCAGCACCATAGAGGGGGGAAGGACTGAAGCTTTCTTT
CDR3: CASTIEGGRTEAFF

size: .
V: TRBV5-1
J: TRBJ1-4
D: .
DNA: TGCGCCAGCACCACCCAGGGGATGGATGAAAAACTGTTTTTT
CDR3: CASTTQGMDEKLFF

size: .
V: TRBV27
J: TRBJ1-5
D: .
DNA: TGTGCCAGCAGAAGAGGGTGGATAGATCAGCCCCAGCATTTT
CDR3: CASRRGWIDQPQHF

size: .
V: TRBV5-1
J: TRBJ1-3
D: TRBD1
DNA: TGCGCCAGCAGCCCGACAGGGGACCCCTCTGGAAACACCATATATTTT
CDR3: CASSPTGDPSGNTIYF

size: .
V: TRBV6-1
J: TRBJ1-2
D: .
DNA: TGTGCCAGCAGTGAAGGGGCAGGGAACTATGGCTACACCTTC
CDR3: CASSEGAGNYGYTF

size: once
V: TRBV6-1
J: TRBJ2-1
D: TRBD1
DNA: TGTGCCAGCAGTGAGAGGACAGGGGGTCGCAATGAGCAGTTCTTC
CDR3: CASSERTGGRNEQFF

size: .
V: TRBV7-8
J: TRBJ2-1
D: .
DNA: TGTGCCAGCAGCCGCGAATTCCAGGGTAGCTCCTACAATGAGCAGTTCTTC
CDR3: CASSREFQGSSYNEQFF

size: .
V: TRBV6-5
J: TRBJ1-5
D: TRBD1
DNA: TGTGCCAGCTGGGACAGGTGGGGAAATCAGCCCCAGCATTTT
CDR3: CASWDRWGNQPQHF

size: .
V: TRBV5-1
J: TRBJ2-1
D: .
DNA: TGCGCCAGCAGCTTCTGGGGGGCGCAGGATCAGTTCTTC
CDR3: CASSFWGAQDQFF

size: .
V: TRBV21-1
J: TRBJ1-2
D: .
DNA: TGTGCCAGCAGCACACGCTCCAGGGGTTTTGGCTACACCTTC
CDR3: CASSTRSRGFGYTF

size: .
V: TRBV15
J: TRBJ1-5
D: .
DNA: TGTGCCACCAGCCGAATGGTTGCTAGCAATCAGCCCCAGCATTTT
CDR3: CATSRMVASNQPQHF

size: .
V: TRBV6-2/TRBV6-3
J: TRBJ2-2
D: .
DNA: TGTGCCAGCAGTTACCGACTAGGGAACACCGGGGAGCTGTTTTTT
CDR3: CASSYRLGNTGELFF

size: .
V: TRBV30
J: TRBJ1-4
D: .
DNA: TGTGCCTGGAGTGCAGGGGACGGCGGTGAAAAACTGTTTTTT
CDR3: CAWSAGDGGEKLFF

size: .
V: TRBV10-3
J: TRBJ1-1
D: .
DNA: TGTGCCATCAGTGAGTCTCCAGGACGGATTATGAACACTGAAGCTTTCTTT
CDR3: CAISESPGRIMNTEAFF

size: .
V: TRBV19
J: TRBJ1-3
D: .
DNA: TGTGCCAGTAGTATGATTACGGGGGCTGGAAACACCATATATTTT
CDR3: CASSMITGAGNTIYF

size: .
V: TRBV4-2
J: TRBJ2-1
D: .
DNA: TGTGCCAGCAGCCAAGCCGACCCCGTCGGGGAGCAGTTCTTC
CDR3: CASSQADPVGEQFF

size: .
V: TRBV5-6
J: TRBJ2-7
D: .
DNA: TGTGCCAGCAGCCTCGACAGGCACAGCTACGAGCAGTACTTC
CDR3: CASSLDRHSYEQYF

size: .
V: TRBV14
J: TRBJ2-3
D: .
DNA: TGTGCCAGCAGCCAAGGTTTCTACCCAGATACGCAGTATTTT
CDR3: CASSQGFYPDTQYF

size: .
V: TRBV7-8
J: TRBJ1-5
D: .
DNA: TGTGCCAGCAGCCGAGACCGATCGACAGGTGGGGAGCCCCAGCATTTT
CDR3: CASSRDRSTGGEPQHF

size: few
V: TRBV19
J: TRBJ1-2
D: .
DNA: TGTGCCGGCTTTTTAGCTAACTATGGCTACACCTTC
CDR3: CAGFLANYGYTF

size: .
V: TRBV9
J: TRBJ1-1
D: TRBD1
DNA: TGTGCCAGCAGCGTGCCCAGGGGGCCAACAATGAACACTGAAGCTTTCTTT
CDR3: CASSVPRGPTMNTEAFF

size: .
V: TRBV10-1
J: TRBJ2-1
D: TRBD1
DNA: TGCGTCGATGGGAGCTTGAGGACAGGGCGGAATGAGCAGTTCTTC
CDR3: CVDGSLRTGRNEQFF

size: .
V: TRBV10-1
J: TRBJ2-5
D: TRBD1
DNA: TGCGCCAGCAGTTTATACAGGGGGCAAGAGACCCAGTACTTC
CDR3: CASSLYRGQETQYF

size: .
V: TRBV11-2
J: TRBJ1-3
D: .
DNA: TGTGCCAGCAGCTTAACAGGGGGAAACACCATATATTTT
CDR3: CASSLTGGNTIYF

size: .
V: TRBV11-2
J: TRBJ2-2
D: TRBD1
DNA: TGTGCCAGCAGCCCGGACAGGGACGACCTGTTTTTT
CDR3: CASSPDRDDLFF

size: .
V: TRBV6-5
J: TRBJ1-1
D: .
DNA: TGTGCCAGCAGTTACTCGTCCCAGGAGGCTTTCTTT
CDR3: CASSYSSQEAFF

size: once
V: TRBV29-1
J: TRBJ1-1
D: .
DNA: TGCAGCGGGCGTAGGCTGATGAACACTGAAGCTTTCTTT
CDR3: CSGRRLMNTEAFF